This TCR beta chain was sequenced during a study of T cell responses to AZD1222 COVID-19 vaccine. Study-wide points: Baseline seropositivity characterized only six AZD1222 recipients. There were vaccine-associated CD4 TCRs across spike, dominant at 160-218 and 743-854.

The assay was immunoSEQ multiplex PCR, and TCRdb's table has in-frame clones only and misses some. The profile shows 100,000 to 150,000 clones, roughly 91% of them singletons. About this clone: The target antigen is unknown.

This CDR3 is built from 13 residues. Looked up from germline, CDR1 is LNHDA and CDR2 is SQIVND (reference sequence). V gave up 3 bases and J gave up 7 bases; unmatched junction bases: 2. The sequence came from an adult in good health. The chain is built from TRBV19 and TRBJ2-2, with TRBD1 matching 7 bases. The material was peripheral blood, obtained on day 0 of AZD1222 vaccination. The CDR3 nucleotides read TGTGCCAGTAGTATCAGGGGGATCGGGGAGCTGTTTTTT. It yields the protein CASSIRGIGELFF.